These 19 T cell receptor beta chains were sequenced from one sample in a study of T cells after somatic rescue of genetic block. TCRdb's copy holds only in-frame clones and misses some; the assay was immunoSEQ multiplex PCR. The sample carries under 150,000 clones, approximately 90% recorded once. Sequencing used peripheral blood mononuclear cells (PBMCs). These receptors came from a woman between 18 and 30 years old.

The V gene is TRBV19, the J gene TRBJ2-3; D might be TRBD2 (5 bases). This CDR3 comprises 15 residues. The germline gives CDR1 LNHDA, CDR2 SQIVND (reference sequence). V lost 11 bases to trimming and J lost 2 bases, with 20 bases between them. The CDR3 here is CASKDSPALTDTQYF. The CDR3 nucleotides read TGTGCCTCCAAGGACTCTCCCGCCCTCACAGATACGCAGTATTTT.

The gene calls are TRBV21-1 and TRBJ1-1. TRBV21-1 is given as a pseudogene. The CDR3 is made up of 12 amino acids. The CDR3 protein is CASSSQDGEAFF. The CDR3 DNA is TGTGCCAGCAGCTCTCAGGACGGTGAAGCTTTCTTT.

V and J are TRBV4-2 and TRBJ2-3; a weak D match, TRBD2 (5 bases). Looked up from germline, CDR1 is LGHNA and CDR2 is YNFKEQ. Trimming cost V 0 bases and J 0 bases, with 10 bases left between them. The length of the CDR3 is 16 residues. The DNA of the CDR3 is TGTGCCAGCAGCCAAGAGAGGAGCGGAAGCACAGATACGCAGTATTTT. Translating it yields CASSQERSGSTDTQYF.

The CDR3 region has the DNA TGTGCCACCAGCTGGGGGTACAATCAGCCCCAGCATTTT. It encodes CATSWGYNQPQHF. V is TRBV15 and J is TRBJ1-5; D perhaps matches TRBD1 (5 bases). The V gene's germline CDR1 is LNHNV and CDR2 YYDKDF (reference sequence). V gave up 5 bases and J gave up 3 bases, with 8 bases separating them. This CDR3 region has 13 residues.

V is TRBV2 and J is TRBJ1-6; D may be TRBD1 (5 bases). Germline CDR1 reads SNHLY; CDR2 reads FYNNEI. Trimming left V 7 bases short and J 2 bases short, with 12 bases between. This CDR3 contains 15 residues. Here the CDR3 reads CASMGGPTYNSPLHF. CDR3 sequence (DNA): TGTGCCAGCATGGGGGGACCTACCTATAATTCACCCCTCCACTTT.

The rearrangement uses TRBV5-5 and TRBJ2-3; D may be TRBD1 (6 bases). Germline V gene data show CDR1 as SGHKS and CDR2 as YYEKEE (reference sequence). The CDR3 runs 16 residues. V lost 3 bases to trimming and J lost 2 bases, with 16 bases between them. CDR3 nucleotide sequence: TGTGCCAGCAGCTCGGGGCACACAGGGCCCACAGATACGCAGTATTTT. Protein product: CASSSGHTGPTDTQYF.

The V and J genes are TRBV27 and TRBJ2-7; D is perhaps TRBD2 (5 bases). The V and J ends lost 5 bases and 7 bases respectively, with 12 bases between them. The CDR3 extends over 12 amino acids. Germline CDR1 MNHEY, CDR2 SMNVEV (reference sequence). CDR3 DNA: TGTGCCAGCAGTCCCGGGGTCGGAGAGCAGTACTTC. Residues: CASSPGVGEQYF.

The chain carries TRBV2 and TRBJ2-3, with D perhaps matching TRBD1 or TRBD2 (6 bases each). CDR1 is SNHLY, CDR2 FYNNEI, per germline. Trimming cost V 7 bases and J 4 bases, with 15 bases left between them. This CDR3 spans 14 amino acids. CDR3: CASTEERGADTQYF. The CDR3 nucleotides read TGTGCCAGCACTGAGGAGAGGGGGGCAGATACGCAGTATTTT.

The genes are TRBV30 and TRBJ2-7; D unresolved. The V end lost 7 bases, the J end lost 1 base, and 8 bases lay between the germline ends. The length of the CDR3 is 11 residues. CDR1 is GTSNPN and CDR2 is SVGIG in the germline V gene (reference sequence). CDR3 in amino acids: CAYSWSYEQYF. In DNA, the CDR3 is TGTGCCTACTCGTGGTCCTACGAGCAGTACTTC.

The chain links TRBV7-2 to TRBJ2-3; 7 bases are a match to TRBD1. Losses at the gene ends were 5 bases for V and 6 bases for J; bases not matched to a gene: 14. CDR1 and CDR2 from the germline V gene are SGHTA and FQGNSA. The CDR3 is made up of 16 amino acids. DNA of the CDR3: TGTGCCAGCAGCCCTTCGCTGGCGAGGGGGCCGGATACGCAGTATTTT. Translation: CASSPSLARGPDTQYF.

J is TRBJ2-5 and V is TRBV7-9; tentatively, D is TRBD2 (6 bases). Matching the DNA end better, TRBJ2-7 makes the J call doubtful. The CDR3 spans 15 residues. The V gene's germline CDR1 is SEHNR and CDR2 FQNEAQ (reference sequence). CDR3 bases: TGTGCCAGCAGCTTAGTGTCAGGGAGGTCCTACGAGCAGTACTTC. Encoded protein: CASSLVSGRSYEQYF.

The chain joins TRBV15 to TRBJ1-4; D is uncertain. V dropped 7 bases and J dropped 8 bases, with 8 bases sitting between them. The CDR3 runs 11 residues. Germline V gene data show CDR1 as LNHNV and CDR2 as YYDKDF (reference sequence). This CDR3 reads CATTFHEKLFF. The CDR3 DNA reads TGTGCCACCACTTTCCACGAAAAACTGTTTTTT.

J is TRBJ1-3 and V is TRBV11-2, with D tentatively TRBD1 (5 bases). Per the germline V gene, CDR1 is SGHAT and CDR2 is FQNNGV. The CDR3 has 16 amino acids. The V gene lost 5 bases and the J gene lost 2 bases, with 16 bases spanning the gap. The CDR3 here is CASSRPREITGNTIYF. CDR3 in DNA: TGTGCCAGCAGCCGACCCAGGGAAATTACTGGAAACACCATATATTTT.

The V gene is TRBV9, the J gene TRBJ2-1; 10 nucleotides agree with TRBD1. There are 16 residues in the CDR3. Looked up from germline, CDR1 is SGDLS and CDR2 is YYNGEE. V was clipped by 1 base and J by 9 bases; unmatched bases: 10. The CDR3 spells CASSVLTGTGVGEQFF. The CDR3 bases are TGTGCCAGCAGCGTACTCACCGGGACAGGGGTAGGTGAGCAGTTCTTC.

The rearrangement uses TRBV7-2 and TRBJ2-5; TRBD1 might be the D (6 bases). Germline assignment: CDR1 SGHTA and CDR2 FQGNSA. V was clipped by 3 bases and J by 2 bases, with 13 bases between them. The CDR3 has 15 amino acids. CDR3 loop: CASSFRGRRQETQYF. As DNA, the CDR3 is TGTGCCAGCAGCTTCAGGGGCAGGAGGCAAGAGACCCAGTACTTC. Supplemented by reference TRBV7-2 and TRBJ2-5, the full variable domain reads GAGVSQSPSNKVTEKGKDVELRCDPISGHTALYWYRQSLGQGLEFLIYFQGNSAPDKSGLPSDRFSAERTGGSVSTLTIQRTQQEDSAVYLCASSFRGRRQETQYFGPGTRLLVL.

This chain links TRBV27 with TRBJ2-3, with D perhaps matching TRBD2 (5 bases). The CDR3 is 12 amino acids. The germline V gene has CDR1 MNHEY and CDR2 SMNVEV (reference sequence). V lost 5 bases, J lost 3 bases, and 6 bases lay in between. CDR3 sequence: CASSRGTDTQYF. DNA of the CDR3: TGTGCCAGCAGTCGGGGAACAGATACGCAGTATTTT.

The chain employs TRBV4-3 and TRBJ1-5; no definite D call. The CDR3 is 14 amino acids. CDR1 is LGHNA and CDR2 is YSLEER in the germline V gene. Trimming removed 0 bases from V and 5 bases from J, with 8 bases in between. The chain's CDR3 is CASSQDPGDQPQHF. DNA of the CDR3: TGCGCCAGCAGCCAAGACCCCGGGGATCAGCCCCAGCATTTT.

The chain carries TRBV6-5 and TRBJ2-3; 9 nucleotides line up with TRBD1. Germline V gene data show CDR1 as MNHEY and CDR2 as SVGAGI. The CDR3 loop spans 16 amino acids. Trimming at V came to 3 bases and at J to 4 bases, leaving 8 bases not matched to a gene. The CDR3 nucleotides are TGTGCCAGCAGTTATATGGACAGGGGAGTCGCAGATACGCAGTATTTT. It is translated as CASSYMDRGVADTQYF.

This chain uses TRBV18 with TRBJ1-5; D is perhaps TRBD1 (5 bases). Germline CDR1 KGHSH, CDR2 LQKENI. V gave up 3 bases and J gave up 5 bases, with 20 bases separating them. There are 17 residues in the CDR3. CDR3 DNA: TGTGCCAGCTCACCCACCACCGCGGCCGGGGGAGATCAGCCCCAGCATTTT. It specifies CASSPTTAAGGDQPQHF.